These 19 T cell receptor beta chains came from one sample sequenced in a study of beta chain features in type 1 diabetes (dated by TCRdb to 2017 to 2018). What the study reported, not specific to this receptor: In all four CD4+ subsets, TCRB CDR3 length was moderately but significantly shorter in type 1 diabetes patients.

Library preparation used the immunoSEQ multiplex PCR assay. The High Capacity cDNA Reverse Transcription Kit was used to reverse transcribe all of the isolated RNA, meaning that expressed TCRB transcripts were what got sequenced. TCRdb provides this immuneACCESS table in a form limited to in-frame rearrangements. Some clones are lacking; in checked studies, under half of them reflect an unresolved V gene, and why the rest are absent is not known. The sample table contains about 370,000 clones; only one count was recorded for around 10% of them. Clones ranked in the top ten supply over 0.45% of the sample. These receptors' targets are unknown. The sample consisted of central memory CD4+ T cells from blood. These TCRs come from a man aged 25-45 years with type 1 diabetes.

This chain links TRBV7-8 with TRBJ1-2; D is possibly TRBD1 (5 bases). Trimming pared 1 base from V and 6 bases from J, leaving 15 bases between. Germline assignment: CDR1 SGHVS and CDR2 FQNEAQ. This CDR3 contains 15 residues. CDR3 bases: TGTGCCAGCAGCTTAGTCCCAGGGTTTTTTGATGGCTACACCTTC. It yields the protein CASSLVPGFFDGYTF.

This clone was detected a few times. This chain uses TRBV4-3 with TRBJ2-2; TRBD1 matches at 8 bases. Germline CDR1 LGHNA, CDR2 YSLEER. V gave up 6 bases and J gave up 3 bases; unmatched junction bases: 9. The CDR3 is made up of 16 amino acids. This chain's CDR3 is CASSRQGASHTGELFF. For the CDR3, the DNA is TGCGCCAGCAGTCGTCAGGGGGCTTCGCACACCGGGGAGCTGTTTTTT.

J is TRBJ2-3 and V is TRBV6-5, with D possibly matching TRBD1 (5 bases). This CDR3 region has 15 residues. The ends were cut back, 2 bases at V and 1 base at J, with 10 bases in the middle. CDR1 MNHEY and CDR2 SVGAGI come from the germline V gene. Written as DNA, the CDR3 is TGTGCCAGCAGTTACAGACAGACCCGCACAGATACGCAGTATTTT. Amino acid sequence: CASSYRQTRTDTQYF.

The chain recombines TRBV27 with TRBJ2-7; D is perhaps TRBD2 (5 bases). The length of the CDR3 is 13 residues. Between the trimmed V and J ends, which lost 4 bases and 1 base, there was a span of 8 bases. In germline, CDR1 is MNHEY, CDR2 SMNVEV (reference sequence). The chain's CDR3 is CASSSGESYEQYF. DNA for the CDR3: TGTGCCAGCAGTTCCGGGGAGTCCTACGAGCAGTACTTC.

This clone was seen a few times. The chain is built from TRBV19 and TRBJ1-1; the D gene is possibly TRBD1 (6 bases). The V gene's germline CDR1 is LNHDA and CDR2 SQIVND (reference sequence). V was clipped by 7 bases and J by 0 bases, with 18 bases between them. The CDR3 length is 16 residues. CDR3 region: CASTQRGGQMNTEAFF. CDR3 DNA: TGTGCCAGTACCCAAAGGGGGGGTCAGATGAACACTGAAGCTTTCTTT. Looking up the rest from reference TRBV19 and TRBJ1-1 gives the full variable domain: DGGITQSPKYLFRKEGQNVTLSCEQNLNHDAMYWYRQDPGQGLRLIYYSQIVNDFQKGDIAEGYSVSREKKESFPLTVTSAQKNPTAFYLCASTQRGGQMNTEAFFGQGTRLTVV.

The table lists this clone with a few counts. The chain employs TRBV18 and TRBJ1-5, with D unresolved. V was pared by 6 bases and J by 6 bases, with 24 bases between. This CDR3 spans 17 amino acids. Germline V gene sequence: CDR1 KGHSH, CDR2 LQKENI. CDR3 loop: CASSQRGPRFVSQPQHF. CDR3 DNA: TGTGCCAGCTCCCAACGAGGTCCGCGGTTCGTCAGTCAGCCCCAGCATTTT.

This clone was picked up many times. As DNA, the CDR3 is TGTGCCAGCAGCGTAGGGGGATGGAACACTGAAGCTTTCTTT. This translates into CASSVGGWNTEAFF. This chain links TRBV9 with TRBJ1-1; D gene ambiguous. Trimming removed 0 bases from V and 1 base from J, with 7 bases in between. CDR1 SGDLS and CDR2 YYNGEE come from the germline V gene. The CDR3 runs to 14 residues. The full variable domain, in which reference TRBV9 and TRBJ1-1 provide the parts outside the CDR3, is DSGVTQTPKHLITATGQRVTLRCSPRSGDLSVYWYQQSLDQGLQFLIQYYNGEERAKGNILERFSAQQFPDLHSELNLSSLELGDSALYFCASSVGGWNTEAFFGQGTRLTVV.

V and J are TRBV5-1 and TRBJ2-7; 9 bases agree with TRBD2. CDR1 is SGHRS and CDR2 is YFSETQ in the germline V gene. The length of the CDR3 is 14 residues. Trimming cost V 4 bases and J 7 bases; bases outside gene matches: 9. The CDR3 protein is CASSPGTAGGEQYF. The CDR3, as DNA: TGCGCCAGCAGCCCGGGGACAGCGGGGGGAGAGCAGTACTTC.

This clone has just a few counts. This chain's CDR3 is CASSLVNIRRTDTQYF. In DNA, the CDR3 is TGTGCCAGCAGCTTAGTCAACATAAGACGCACAGATACGCAGTATTTT. The rearrangement uses TRBV7-2 and TRBJ2-3; D is unresolved. V was clipped by 1 base and J by 1 base, with 12 bases between them. This CDR3 is 16 amino acids long. Per germline, CDR1 SGHTA and CDR2 FQGNSA.

This clone was detected a few times. This specimen includes other DNA sequences encoding the same CDR3. The gene calls are TRBV2 and TRBJ1-6; the match to TRBD1 covers 8 bases. Germline V gene lookup returns CDR1 SNHLY and CDR2 FYNNEI. The length of the CDR3 is 13 residues. V shed 4 bases and J 7 bases; nucleotides not matched to a gene: 0. The CDR3 is CASSGQGNSPLHF. For the CDR3, the DNA is TGTGCCAGCAGTGGACAGGGGAATTCACCCCTCCACTTT.

The V gene is TRBV19, the J gene TRBJ2-3, with D perhaps matching TRBD1 (7 bases). Trimming pared 5 bases from V and 4 bases from J, leaving 16 bases between. The CDR3 length is 15 residues. Germline CDR1 reads LNHDA; CDR2 reads SQIVND (reference sequence). Here the CDR3 DNA reads TGTGCCAGTAGTCCTCCACTCAGGGGGGCAGATACGCAGTATTTT. It yields the protein CASSPPLRGADTQYF.

This clone was recorded at least ten times. The V call is TRBV2, the J call TRBJ2-7, with no clear D. The CDR3 consists of 14 residues. V was trimmed by 7 bases and J by 5 bases, leaving 18 bases between them. CDR1 SNHLY and CDR2 FYNNEI come from the germline V gene. In nucleotides, the CDR3 is TGTGCCAGCACCCCAACCGGCCAAGACCACGAGCAGTACTTC. Its protein is CASTPTGQDHEQYF.

The rearrangement links TRBV30 to TRBJ2-1; D might be TRBD1 (5 bases). The CDR3 extends over 13 amino acids. Per the germline V gene, CDR1 is GTSNPN and CDR2 is SVGIG (reference sequence). Trimming took 2 bases from V and 6 from J, leaving 11 bases between them. The CDR3 nucleotides read TGTGCCTGGAGTTTGAACACAGGCAATGAGCAGTTCTTC. It encodes CAWSLNTGNEQFF.

In its sample, this clone was seen a few times. The chain recombines TRBV2 with TRBJ2-7; no firm D call. The germline V and J ends were trimmed by 4 bases and 1 base, with 14 bases remaining between them. The germline gives CDR1 SNHLY, CDR2 FYNNEI. This CDR3 comprises 15 residues. CDR3 residues: CASSGGIRRSYEQYF. The CDR3 region has the DNA TGTGCCAGCAGTGGTGGGATTAGAAGATCCTACGAGCAGTACTTC.

The rearrangement links TRBV27 to TRBJ2-6; 8 bases match TRBD2. Per the germline V gene, CDR1 is MNHEY and CDR2 is SMNVEV (reference sequence). This CDR3 has 15 residues. The V segment lost 4 bases and the J segment 2 bases; nucleotides outside the gene matches: 1. In nucleotides, the CDR3 is TGTGCCAGCAGTTCAGCGGGAGCTGGGGCCAACGTCCTGACTTTC. This codes for CASSSAGAGANVLTF.

V is TRBV28 and J is TRBJ2-7, with 8 bases lining up with TRBD1. The V gene end was trimmed by 6 bases and the J gene end by 4 bases; junction bases not matched to a gene: 2. Germline CDR1 MDHEN, CDR2 SYDVKM. This CDR3 has 12 residues. The CDR3 DNA sequence: TGTGCCAGCAGACAGGGGGAATACGAGCAGTACTTC. It is translated as CASRQGEYEQYF.

Comments on this clone: A single base separates this from a much larger clone, so it may be a read error. The chain has TRBV9 and TRBJ2-6; weak D call: TRBD1 (6 bases). Trimming took 10 bases from V and 0 from J, leaving 20 bases between them. CDR1 SGDLS and CDR2 YYNGEE come from the germline V gene. The CDR3 extends over 17 amino acids. CDR3 sequence (DNA): TGTGCCTGCGCTCGGTGGGGGCCTCTCTCTGGGGCCAACGTCCTGACTTTC. It translates to CACARWGPLSGANVLTF. The full variable domain, in which reference TRBV9 and TRBJ2-6 provide the parts outside the CDR3, is DSGVTQTPKHLITATGQRVTLRCSPRSGDLSVYWYQQSLDQGLQFLIQYYNGEERAKGNILERFSAQQFPDLHSELNLSSLELGDSALYFCACARWGPLSGANVLTFGAGSRLTVL.

The rearrangement joins TRBV4-1 to TRBJ2-3, with TRBD2 matching over 8 bases. Trimming cost V 2 bases and J 1 base; bases outside gene matches: 5. The CDR3 consists of 16 residues. Per the germline V gene, CDR1 is MGHRA and CDR2 is YSYEKL. CDR3 sequence reads: CASSQRQTSGTDTQYF. DNA of the CDR3: TGCGCCAGCAGCCAACGTCAGACTAGCGGCACAGATACGCAGTATTTT.

V and J are TRBV18 and TRBJ1-5; unclear D gene. The ends were cut back, 5 bases at V and 4 bases at J, with 21 bases in the middle. The CDR3 has 17 amino acids. Germline CDR1 reads KGHSH; CDR2 reads LQKENI. CDR3 sequence reads: CASSLSAATKANQPQHF. The CDR3 nucleotides are TGTGCCAGCTCATTATCGGCAGCCACCAAGGCGAATCAGCCCCAGCATTTT.